The 4 T cell receptor beta chains reported below all come from one sample, sequenced in a study of blood T cell repertoires in COVID-19. Some clones are missing from TCRdb's copy, which holds only in-frame ones; the method was immunoSEQ multiplex PCR. The data show some 140,000 clones, around three quarters seen once. The specimen was peripheral blood. The receptors were sampled from an elderly man with acute or convalescent COVID-19.

V gene TRBV2 combines with J gene TRBJ2-7, with D maybe TRBD2 (6 bases). From germline, CDR1 is SNHLY and CDR2 FYNNEI. The CDR3 loop spans 14 amino acids. The ends were cut back, 6 bases at V and 0 bases at J, with 12 bases in the middle. The CDR3 nucleotides read TGTGCCAGCAGCCGGGACTGGAGCTCCTACGAGCAGTACTTC. This gives the protein CASSRDWSSYEQYF.

This clone was recorded only once. The chain carries TRBV4-3 and TRBJ2-3; D might be TRBD2 (6 bases). Trimming shortened V by 4 bases and J by 6 bases, and 14 bases separated the two germline ends. This CDR3 region has 14 residues. CDR1 and CDR2 from the germline V gene are LGHNA and YSLEER. DNA for the CDR3: TGCGCCAGCAGCCCCATGCCGACTAGTGATACGCAGTATTTT. As protein: CASSPMPTSDTQYF.

This chain links TRBV6-1 with TRBJ1-2, with 7 positions matching TRBD1. The CDR3 contains 15 residues. The V gene's germline CDR1 is MNHNS and CDR2 SASEGT. The trim removed 2 bases at V and 4 bases at J, leaving 7 bases unmatched. The CDR3 region is CASSEFRQGPYGYTF. Written as DNA, the CDR3 is TGTGCCAGCAGTGAATTCCGACAGGGCCCCTATGGCTACACCTTC.

This clone was seen a single time. This chain connects TRBV5-1 to TRBJ2-4; a weak D match, TRBD1 (5 bases). The CDR3 spans 14 residues. V was clipped by 2 bases and J by 6 bases, with 12 bases between them. Germline values: CDR1 SGHRS, CDR2 YFSETQ. The CDR3 is CASSFETAPNIQYF. The CDR3 DNA reads TGCGCCAGCAGCTTTGAGACAGCTCCAAACATTCAGTACTTC.